A selection of T cell receptor beta chains follows, all from one sample in a study of blood T cell repertoires in COVID-19. Clones were read by immunoSEQ multiplex PCR, and TCRdb kept only the in-frame ones, dropping some. The sample contains a few hundred thousand clones, approximately 86% of which appear only once. The sequencing input was peripheral blood. Receptor source: a man between 18 and 35 years old with active or convalescent COVID-19. CDR3s include the opening cysteine and the closing phenylalanine or tryptophan.

TRBV6-5	TRBJ1-2	CASRRGQGSRGYTF
TRBV6-2/TRBV6-3	TRBJ1-1	CASSYGTGVLEAFF
TRBV7-9	TRBJ1-1	CASSGQGLNTEAFF
TRBV9	TRBJ1-4	CASSHSGSTNEKLFF
TRBV4-1	TRBJ2-7	CASSQVGAGGHYEQYF
TRBV10-3	TRBJ1-2	CAISELTDYGYTF
TRBV12-3/TRBV12-4	TRBJ2-7	CASSLARDEQYF
TRBV9	TRBJ2-5	CASSVVGLAGIAETQYF
TRBV5-1	TRBJ1-4	CASSFGQGTEKLFF
TRBV7-2	TRBJ2-2	CASSLSYHANTGELFF
TRBV12-5	TRBJ2-1	CASGGSSYNEQFF
TRBV3-1/TRBV3-2	TRBJ2-7	CASSQDRSIGRDFRLSYEQYF
TRBV4-3	TRBJ1-6	CASSLRLGEYNSPLHF
TRBV7-2	TRBJ2-1	CASSPTRRTRRSSYNEQFF
TRBV6-6	TRBJ2-5	CASGSPGSQYF
TRBV7-9	TRBJ2-5	CASSLFQEQGWETQYF
TRBV2	TRBJ1-1	CASSASSTEAFF
TRBV3-1/TRBV3-2	TRBJ1-1	CASSQDQVENTEAFF
TRBV7-9	TRBJ2-1	CAGSYSSGEFDEQFF
TRBV14	TRBJ1-1	CASSPKFAEEAFF
TRBV6-5	TRBJ2-7	CASRDDRGLYEQYF
TRBV11-2	TRBJ1-1	CASSLVGGNTEAFF
TRBV5-1	TRBJ1-1	CASSWTGQNTEAFF
TRBV27	TRBJ1-5	CASKPGTGDQPQHF
TRBV6-5	TRBJ1-3	CASSTRRNSGNTIYF
TRBV3-1/TRBV3-2	TRBJ2-7	CASSPGQGLYEQYF
TRBV7-6	TRBJ2-5	CASSLASRGGETQYF
TRBV6-5	TRBJ1-5	CASSPSTVSNQPQHF
TRBV9	TRBJ2-3	CASSDSGASTDTQYF
TRBV28	TRBJ2-7	CASGASGGLYEQYF
TRBV5-5	TRBJ1-2	CASSFAGPPGSYGYTF